This record concerns one T cell receptor (beta chain) sequence. What it binds is not known. The length of the CDR3 is 13 residues. V was trimmed by 5 bases and J by 7 bases, leaving 15 bases between them. Germline V CDR1 and CDR2: MNHEY, SMNVEV (reference sequence). This record comes from a study of shared clonotypes between healthy human individuals. Notes on the study in general: How much donors shared clonotypes was expected to be affected by sequencing depth. Sampling used blood alone; tissue repertoires probably differ. At large depth, rarefaction still showed sorted-subset sequencing to be incomplete.

150 to 250 ng DNA, 30,000 to 35,000 T cell genomes, went into each sorted-subset replicate PCR. The assay was immunoSEQ multiplex PCR, and TCRdb's table has in-frame clones only and misses some. The table has hundreds of thousands of clones, 73% seen once; the top ten hold around 2%. The rearrangement links TRBV27 to TRBJ2-7; D perhaps matches TRBD1 (5 bases). The sample taken for sequencing was memory CD4+ T cells sorted from blood. Subset specified: CD45RA-negative fraction. This sequence was found in a woman between 25 and 40 years old in good health. DNA of the CDR3: TGTGCCAGCAGTCTCAGGGAAGCGAATGAGCAGTACTTC. Its protein is CASSLREANEQYF.